This T cell receptor beta chain stems from a study of identical twins. The V gene's germline CDR1 is MGHRA and CDR2 YSYEKL. V trimming: 4 bases; J trimming: 5 bases; junction bases outside the gene matches: 4. The CDR3 runs to 14 residues. This clonotype was picked up many times. Its antigen is not identified. A universal primer site arose from template switching, and cDNA bore unique molecular identifiers. Via MiXCR, TCRdb re-called the 5' RACE reads, giving one row per CDR3 protein. The repertoire holds hundreds of thousands of distinct CDR3 sequences, with 5.5% to 7% as singletons. Findings of the study overall: Rather than following the same donors, the conclusions depended on cross-sectional statistical analysis.

The data also belong to a second study, concerning yellow fever vaccine responses in identical twins.

The origin of this receptor is a woman younger than 30 in good health. The sample taken for sequencing was memory (CD45RO+) T cells sorted from blood. This rearrangement joins TRBV4-1 to TRBJ2-3; 9 bases fit TRBD2. In DNA, the CDR3 is TGCGCCAGCAGCCCGACTAGCGGCCAAGATACGCAGTATTTT. Amino acids: CASSPTSGQDTQYF.